This record covers a single TCR beta chain. V was trimmed by 5 bases and J by 0 bases, leaving 11 bases between them. The CDR3 totals 15 residues. Per germline, CDR1 SNHLY and CDR2 FYNNEI. This sample is drawn from a study of technical replicates of blood from a handful of donors. Libraries were prepared by immunoSEQ multiplex PCR; TCRdb keeps only in-frame clonotypes and omits some of them. The table has 74,000 or so clones, about 90% seen once; the top ten hold 0.39%. The chain couples TRBV2 to TRBJ2-1; D unresolved. The sequenced sample consisted of T cells isolated from PBMCs. The TCR was taken from a human donor in good health. Here the CDR3 reads CASSPRPSSYNEQFF. The CDR3 DNA follows: TGTGCCAGCAGTCCTAGGCCGAGCTCCTACAATGAGCAGTTCTTC.